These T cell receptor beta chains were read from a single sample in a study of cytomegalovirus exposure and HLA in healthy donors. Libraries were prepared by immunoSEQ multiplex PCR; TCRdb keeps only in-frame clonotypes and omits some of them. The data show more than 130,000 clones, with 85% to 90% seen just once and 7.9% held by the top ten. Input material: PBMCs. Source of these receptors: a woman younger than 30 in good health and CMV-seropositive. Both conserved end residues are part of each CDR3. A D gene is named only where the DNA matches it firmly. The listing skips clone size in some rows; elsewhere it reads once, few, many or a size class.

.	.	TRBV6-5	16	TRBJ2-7	CASSYSGRVPYYEQYF	TGTGCCAGCAGTTACTCGGGCAGGGTCCCATATTACGAGCAGTACTTC
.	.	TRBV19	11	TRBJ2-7	CASNGGAGQYF	TGTGCCAGTAATGGGGGAGCGGGGCAGTACTTC
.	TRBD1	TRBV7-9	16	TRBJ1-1	CASSLGGDRSNTEAFF	TGTGCCAGCAGCTTAGGCGGGGACAGGTCGAACACTGAAGCTTTCTTT
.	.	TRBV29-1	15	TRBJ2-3	CSATGVGDRTDTQYF	TGCAGCGCTACGGGAGTGGGGGACCGCACAGATACGCAGTATTTT
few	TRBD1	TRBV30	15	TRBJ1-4	CAWSLNRGQNEKLFF	TGTGCCTGGAGTTTGAACAGGGGGCAGAATGAAAAACTGTTTTTT
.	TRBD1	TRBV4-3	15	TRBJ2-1	CASSRGQGGYNEQFF	TGCGCCAGCAGCCGAGGACAGGGAGGCTACAATGAGCAGTTCTTC
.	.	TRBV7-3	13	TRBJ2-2	CASSFSNTGELFF	TGTGCCAGCAGCTTCTCCAACACCGGGGAGCTGTTTTTT
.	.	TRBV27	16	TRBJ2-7	CASSLFGSGPSYEQYF	TGTGCCAGCAGTTTATTTGGCAGCGGGCCCTCCTACGAGCAGTACTTC
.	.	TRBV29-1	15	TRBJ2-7	CSTQGGGETSYEQYF	TGCAGCACCCAAGGTGGCGGGGAGACCTCCTACGAGCAGTACTTC
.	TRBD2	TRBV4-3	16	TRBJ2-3	CASSQRRLAGATTQYF	TGCGCCAGCAGCCAGAGGAGGCTAGCGGGGGCAACCACGCAGTATTTT
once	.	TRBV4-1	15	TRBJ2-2	CASSHPDSDTGELFF	TGCGCCAGCAGCCATCCCGACAGCGACACCGGGGAGCTGTTTTTT
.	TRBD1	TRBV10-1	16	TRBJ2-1	CASSESKGDRGDEQFF	TGCGCCAGCAGTGAGTCGAAGGGGGACAGGGGCGATGAGCAGTTCTTC
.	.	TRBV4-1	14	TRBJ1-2	CASSQVARLAGYTF	TGCGCCAGCAGCCAAGTCGCCAGACTGGCTGGCTACACCTTC
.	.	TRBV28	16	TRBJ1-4	CASSLFARRLNEKLFF	TGTGCCAGCAGTTTATTTGCGAGACGACTTAATGAAAAACTGTTTTTT
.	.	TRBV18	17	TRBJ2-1	CASSPLPDRRRYNEQFF	TGTGCCAGCTCACCACTCCCTGACAGAAGGCGGTACAATGAGCAGTTCTTC
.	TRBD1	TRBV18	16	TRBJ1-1	CASSPGTHRGYTEAFF	TGTGCCAGCTCACCAGGGACCCACAGGGGTTACACTGAAGCTTTCTTT
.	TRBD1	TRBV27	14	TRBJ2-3	CASRTGTGVNAQYF	TGTGCCAGCAGAACCGGGACAGGGGTGAACGCGCAGTATTTT